One sample yielded the 27 T cell receptor beta chains listed below, sequenced in a study of identical twins. TCRdb passed the 5' RACE reads through MiXCR, listing each CDR3 protein once. The sample holds about 250,000 distinct CDR3 sequences; around 7.6% are singletons and the top ten take under 7%. The same sample was also used in a study of yellow fever vaccine responses in identical twins.

Sequencing used CD8+ T cells sorted from blood. The source is a woman aged 18-29 years in good health.

This clonotype was detected a few times. The V call is TRBV3-1, the J call TRBJ2-5; D is undetermined. The germline V gene has CDR1 LGHDT and CDR2 YNNKEL (reference sequence). Between the trimmed V and J ends, which lost 0 bases and 4 bases, there was a span of 6 bases. The CDR3 loop spans 13 amino acids. The CDR3 loop is CASSQEFGETQYF. In DNA form, the CDR3 reads TGTGCCAGCAGCCAAGAATTTGGAGAGACCCAGTACTTC.

The chain carries TRBV3-1 and TRBJ2-7; D is uncertain. The germline gives CDR1 LGHDT, CDR2 YNNKEL (reference sequence). This CDR3 region has 11 residues. V was cut by 3 bases and J by 3 bases, with 3 bases left in between. The CDR3, as DNA: TGTGCCAGCAGCCACTACTACGAGCAGTACTTC. This sequence encodes CASSHYYEQYF.

The chain employs TRBV7-9 and TRBJ2-2; D perhaps matches TRBD2 (5 bases). This CDR3 is built from 13 residues. CDR1 and CDR2 (germline): SEHNR, FQNEAQ (reference sequence). V lost 7 bases and J lost 5, with 11 bases in between. CDR3 in amino acids: CASIQTGTGELFF. The DNA of the CDR3 is TGTGCCAGCATCCAAACGGGGACCGGGGAGCTGTTTTTT.

Of note for this clonotype: One junction end does not reproduce the germline sequence, and a read error may be involved. V and J are TRBV7-2 and TRBJ2-1, with 8 bases that match TRBD2. In germline, CDR1 is SGHTA, CDR2 FQGNSA. The CDR3 consists of 17 residues. This chain's CDR3 is CASSVAGLQGPGNEQFF. In nucleotides, the CDR3 is TGTGCCAGCAGCGTAGCGGGACTCCAAGGCCCGGGCAATGAGCAGTTCTTC.

This clonotype was detected many times. This rearrangement joins TRBV27 to TRBJ2-5; D is possibly TRBD1 (5 bases). The length of the CDR3 is 13 residues. The V end was cut by 2 bases, the J end by 4 bases, with 8 bases between. Germline CDR1 and CDR2: MNHEY and SMNVEV (reference sequence). CDR3 bases: TGTGCCAGCAGTTTAATGCAGGGAGAGACCCAGTACTTC. As protein: CASSLMQGETQYF.

The table lists this clonotype with many counts. V usage is TRBV12-3 or TRBV12-4 and J usage is TRBJ1-1, with D maybe TRBD1 (5 bases). Between the trimmed V and J ends, which lost 1 base and 11 bases, there was a span of 8 bases. There are 11 residues in the CDR3. This CDR3 is CASSLGGLAFF. In DNA, the CDR3 is TGTGCCAGCAGTTTAGGGGGCCTCGCTTTCTTT.

This clonotype appeared a few times. This chain connects TRBV20-1 to TRBJ1-1, with TRBD1 as a possible D gene (5 bases). V lost 0 bases to trimming and J lost 0 bases, with 20 bases between them. The germline gives CDR1 DFQATT, CDR2 SNEGSKA (reference sequence). CDR3 length: 18 amino acids. The CDR3 spells CSARDGDRDSILNTEAFF. CDR3 DNA: TGCAGTGCTAGAGATGGGGACCGGGACTCCATTTTGAACACTGAAGCTTTCTTT.

The genes are TRBV12-3 or TRBV12-4 and TRBJ2-2; unclear D gene. Trimming left V 4 bases short and J 6 bases short, with 6 bases between. The CDR3 extends over 12 amino acids. The CDR3 spells CASSSQAGELFF. The CDR3 DNA follows: TGTGCCAGCAGTTCCCAGGCCGGGGAGCTGTTTTTT.

The chain recombines TRBV20-1 with TRBJ2-1, with 8 bases matching TRBD2. This CDR3 contains 16 residues. Germline loops: CDR1 DFQATT, CDR2 SNEGSKA (reference sequence). Losses at the gene ends were 0 bases for V and 4 bases for J; bases not matched to a gene: 8. In DNA, the CDR3 is TGCAGTGCTAGAGATTGGCTAGCGGGTAGATACAATGAGCAGTTCTTC. Its protein product is CSARDWLAGRYNEQFF.

Ten or more counts support this clonotype. The chain carries TRBV29-1 and TRBJ2-1; D gene uncertain. The germline gives CDR1 SQVTM, CDR2 ANQGSEA. V lost 3 bases to trimming and J lost 5 bases, with 14 bases between them. The CDR3 runs to 14 residues. The CDR3 loop is CSVDLGPSHNEQFF. CDR3 sequence (DNA): TGCAGCGTTGATCTAGGACCGAGCCACAATGAGCAGTTCTTC.

The J gene is TRBJ1-1, the V gene TRBV29-1; D not resolved. Germline assignment: CDR1 SQVTM and CDR2 ANQGSEA. The CDR3 runs 11 residues. V shed 7 bases and J shed 3 bases, with 9 bases lying between them. The CDR3: CSGRDYTEAFF. The CDR3 DNA follows: TGCAGCGGGAGGGATTACACTGAAGCTTTCTTT.

This clonotype was counted a few times. The J gene is TRBJ2-7, the V gene TRBV6-1; D assignment may be TRBD1 or TRBD2 (5 bases each). V was trimmed by 3 bases and J by 3 bases, leaving 12 bases between them. In germline, CDR1 is MNHNS, CDR2 SASEGT. The CDR3 contains 14 residues. The CDR3 here is CASSDGTVFYEQYF. In DNA form, the CDR3 reads TGTGCCAGCAGTGACGGGACGGTATTCTACGAGCAGTACTTC.

This clonotype was seen repeatedly, ten times or more. The CDR3 here is CASSPLSQLNTGELFF. The CDR3 coding sequence is TGTGCCAGCTCACCACTGTCCCAGCTCAACACCGGGGAGCTGTTTTTT. V and J are TRBV18 and TRBJ2-2; no clear D. Germline V gives CDR1 KGHSH, CDR2 LQKENI. Between the trimmed V and J ends, which lost 1 base and 2 bases, there was a span of 11 bases. CDR3 length: 16 residues. The variable domain in full, completed from reference TRBV18 and TRBJ2-2, reads NAGVMQNPRHLVRRRGQEARLRCSPMKGHSHVYWYRQLPEEGLKFMVYLQKENIIDESGMPKERFSAEFPKEGPSILRIQQVVRGDSAAYFCASSPLSQLNTGELFFGEGSRLTVL.

J is TRBJ2-7 and V is TRBV7-9; weak D call: TRBD2 (5 bases). CDR1 and CDR2 from the germline V gene are SEHNR and FQNEAQ (reference sequence). The CDR3 has 16 amino acids. CDR3 amino acids: CVSSLEGSPLTYEQYV. The CDR3 bases are TGTGTCAGCAGCTTAGAGGGCAGTCCTTTGACCTACGAGCAGTACGTC.

The V call is TRBV12-3 or TRBV12-4, the J call TRBJ1-5, with D unclear. This CDR3 is built from 15 residues. Trimming cost V 1 base and J 2 bases, with 9 bases left between them. The CDR3 here is CASSLEGFGNQPQHF. Written as DNA, the CDR3 is TGTGCCAGCAGTTTAGAAGGGTTTGGCAATCAGCCCCAGCATTTT.

This clonotype has a count of ten or more. The chain has TRBV10-1 and TRBJ2-2; D possibly matches TRBD1 or TRBD2 (5 bases each). Germline V gene sequence: CDR1 WNHNN, CDR2 SYGVQD (reference sequence). The CDR3 loop spans 14 amino acids. The ends were cut back, 3 bases at V and 3 bases at J, with 8 bases in the middle. The CDR3 loop reads CASSEGTYTGELFF. In DNA, the CDR3 is TGCGCCAGCAGTGAAGGGACCTACACCGGGGAGCTGTTTTTT.

The chain joins TRBV6-1 to TRBJ2-7; a possible D gene is TRBD1 (6 bases). The germline gives CDR1 MNHNS, CDR2 SASEGT. V was trimmed by 5 bases and J by 0 bases, leaving 17 bases between them. The CDR3 spans 16 residues. In DNA, the CDR3 is TGTGCCAGCAGTCTCACCTCGGGACATCACTCCTACGAGCAGTACTTC. It translates to CASSLTSGHHSYEQYF.

The chain carries TRBV20-1 and TRBJ2-7; D may match TRBD1 or TRBD2 (5 bases each). V lost 1 base to trimming and J lost 10 bases, with 11 bases between them. The germline V gene encodes CDR1 DFQATT and CDR2 SNEGSKA (reference sequence). CDR3 length: 11 amino acids. CDR3 in amino acids: CSARGGREQYV. CDR3 sequence (DNA): TGCAGTGCTAGAGGGGGACGCGAACAGTACGTC.

There are a few counts of this clonotype. The chain recombines TRBV9 with TRBJ2-3; D gene unclear. The V gene lost 0 bases and the J gene lost 5 bases, with 10 bases spanning the gap. Germline V gene lookup returns CDR1 SGDLS and CDR2 YYNGEE. The CDR3 has 14 amino acids. The CDR3 sequence is CASSVGLVRDTQYF. The CDR3 DNA is TGTGCCAGCAGCGTAGGTTTAGTCCGAGATACGCAGTATTTT. The full variable domain, its missing parts supplied by reference TRBV9 and TRBJ2-3, is DSGVTQTPKHLITATGQRVTLRCSPRSGDLSVYWYQQSLDQGLQFLIQYYNGEERAKGNILERFSAQQFPDLHSELNLSSLELGDSALYFCASSVGLVRDTQYFGPGTRLTVL.

There are a few counts of this clonotype. V usage is TRBV5-5 and J usage is TRBJ2-1; 11 positions match TRBD2. The V segment lost 4 bases and the J segment 7 bases; nucleotides outside the gene matches: 7. Germline CDR1 is SGHKS and CDR2 is YYEKEE (reference sequence). The CDR3 loop spans 15 amino acids. CDR3 in amino acids: CASSQTSGSINEQFF. The CDR3 DNA reads as TGTGCCAGCAGCCAAACTAGCGGGAGCATTAATGAGCAGTTCTTC.

This clonotype was seen many times. V is TRBV10-2 and J is TRBJ1-1; D perhaps matches TRBD1 (6 bases). The CDR3 loop spans 12 amino acids. V gave up 6 bases and J gave up 8 bases, with 13 bases separating them. Germline CDR1 and CDR2: WSHSY and SAAADI. Written as DNA, the CDR3 is TGCGCCAGCAGGGGACACCGTCCGGAAGCTTTCTTT. This sequence encodes CASRGHRPEAFF.

The chain uses TRBV3-1 and TRBJ2-2; perhaps TRBD2 as D (6 bases). From germline, CDR1 is LGHDT and CDR2 YNNKEL (reference sequence). Trimming pared 5 bases from V and 1 base from J, leaving 11 bases between. This CDR3 spans 15 amino acids. CDR3 in amino acids: CASSTPSENTGELFF. The CDR3 coding sequence is TGTGCCAGCAGCACCCCTAGCGAGAACACCGGGGAGCTGTTTTTT.

Ten or more counts support this clonotype. This chain connects TRBV24-1 to TRBJ2-3; D is possibly TRBD2 (5 bases). Trimming cost V 3 bases and J 2 bases, with 11 bases left between them. This CDR3 is 15 amino acids long. Germline V gene sequence: CDR1 KGHDR, CDR2 SFDVKD. The CDR3 spells CATSDLSGDTDTQYF. The CDR3 DNA follows: TGTGCCACCAGTGATCTGTCCGGGGACACAGATACGCAGTATTTT.

The V gene is TRBV7-9, the J gene TRBJ2-2; D is unclear. The germline gives CDR1 SEHNR, CDR2 FQNEAQ (reference sequence). Trimming took off 1 base at V and 14 bases at J, with 14 bases between the two ends. This CDR3 contains 13 residues. CDR3 DNA: TGTGCCAGCAGCTTAGTTACCCCCTCGTCACTGTTTTTT. Its translation: CASSLVTPSSLFF.

This clonotype was seen repeatedly, ten times or more. The J gene is TRBJ2-3, the V gene TRBV2; 10 nucleotides match TRBD2. The CDR3 contains 15 residues. The trim removed 9 bases at V and 2 bases at J, leaving 8 bases unmatched. CDR1 is SNHLY, CDR2 FYNNEI, per germline. CDR3 DNA sequence: TGTGCCAGGCAACCACTAGCGGGGCCCACAGATACGCAGTATTTT. The encoded protein is CARQPLAGPTDTQYF.

This clonotype has ten or more counts. V and J are TRBV7-2 and TRBJ2-5, with D perhaps TRBD2 (7 bases). The germline V and J ends were trimmed by 1 base and 7 bases, with 16 bases remaining between them. CDR1 is SGHTA, CDR2 FQGNSA, per germline. This CDR3 contains 15 residues. The CDR3 protein is CASSLGRGLKTTQYF. DNA for the CDR3: TGTGCCAGCAGCTTAGGGCGGGGGCTCAAGACGACCCAGTACTTC.

This clonotype occurred a few times. The J gene is TRBJ2-6, the V gene TRBV28; D remains ambiguous. CDR3 size: 13 residues. Looked up from germline, CDR1 is MDHEN and CDR2 is SYDVKM. Trimming removed 3 bases from V and 3 bases from J, with 3 bases in between. DNA for the CDR3: TGTGCCAGCAGTTTTGGTGGGGCCAACGTCCTGACTTTC. Translation gives CASSFGGANVLTF.